The 21 T cell receptor beta chains presented below share a single source sample, sequenced in a study of regulatory T cells in long-lasting Graves disease. Arm-PCR with iRepertoire HTBI primers amplified the CDR3 regions for these TCR beta libraries. MiXCR, run by TCRdb on the multiplex PCR reads, gives a single entry per CDR3 protein. The table records approximately 690,000 distinct CDR3 sequences, 30% of them present only once. Time point defined: persistent/refractory GD, antithyroid drugs over 5 years with positive TRAb. PBMC-derived RNA was used for the TCR library. This specimen consisted of peripheral blood mononuclear cells (PBMCs), obtained when the disease was refractory, from a patient treated with antithyroid drugs. These receptors were obtained from a female donor with Graves disease.

This clonotype is a singleton in its sample. This chain joins TRBV3-1 and TRBJ1-3; TRBD1 agrees at 9 bases. The CDR3 has 17 residues. Germline V gene data show CDR1 as LGHDT and CDR2 as YNNKEL (reference sequence). J gave up 9 bases and V 4 bases, and 16 bases lay outside the gene matches. CDR3 nucleotides: TGTGCCAGCAGCCCGAGGGGGACCGGGACAGGGATTAGCACCATATATTTT. This translates into CASSPRGTGTGISTIYF. The whole variable domain, remainder taken from reference TRBV3-1 and TRBJ1-3, is DTAVSQTPKYLVTQMGNDKSIKCEQNLGHDTMYWYKQDSKKFLKIMFSYNNKELIINETVPNRFSPKSPDKAHLNLHINSLELGDSAVYFCASSPRGTGTGISTIYFGEGSWLTVV.

V usage is TRBV30 and J usage is TRBJ1-5; weak D call: TRBD1 (5 bases). This CDR3 is built from 13 residues. V lost 1 base and J lost 6, with 10 bases in between. Germline V gene data show CDR1 as GTSNPN and CDR2 as SVGIG (reference sequence). The CDR3 here is CAWSGAGAQPQHF. The CDR3 nucleotides are TGTGCCTGGAGTGGGGCTGGGGCTCAGCCCCAGCATTTT.

The chain recombines TRBV14 with TRBJ2-5, with 14 bases lining up with TRBD2. The V and J ends lost 5 bases and 5 bases, in that order; junction bases with no gene match: 19. Germline assignment: CDR1 SGHDN and CDR2 FVKESK. The CDR3 contains 20 residues. CDR3 residues: CASSSRRLTSGRVILETQYF. The CDR3 DNA is TGTGCCAGCAGCTCCCGGCGCCTGACTAGCGGGAGGGTTATCCTCGAGACCCAGTACTTC. The full variable domain, in which reference TRBV14 and TRBJ2-5 provide the parts outside the CDR3, is EAGVTQFPSHSVIEKGQTVTLRCDPISGHDNLYWYRRVMGKEIKFLLHFVKESKQDESGMPNNRFLAERTGGTYSTLKVQPAELEDSGVYFCASSSRRLTSGRVILETQYFGPGTRLLVL.

The chain joins TRBV7-3 to TRBJ2-3; D gene ambiguous. Looked up from germline, CDR1 is SGHTA and CDR2 is FQGTGA. This CDR3 has 14 amino acids. V lost 5 bases to trimming and J lost 3 bases, with 12 bases between them. In nucleotides, the CDR3 is TGTGCCAGCAGCCCCTCAGAGCAAACAGATACGCAGTATTTT. It specifies CASSPSEQTDTQYF.

The chain carries TRBV19 and TRBJ2-5, with 9 nucleotides matching TRBD2. The germline V gene has CDR1 LNHDA and CDR2 SQIVND (reference sequence). V lost 4 bases to trimming and J lost 2 bases; unmatched junction nucleotides: 11. The CDR3 runs 17 residues. DNA for the CDR3: TGTGCCAGTAGTAGTCCGTCGACAGCGGGAGGTCAAGAGACCCAGTACTTC. Encoded protein: CASSSPSTAGGQETQYF.

This clonotype was seen more than once but under ten times. The V gene is TRBV29-1, the J gene TRBJ1-1; D might be TRBD1 (5 bases). The CDR3 totals 13 residues. Trimming shortened V by 8 bases and J by 2 bases, and 15 bases separated the two germline ends. Germline V CDR1 and CDR2: SQVTM, ANQGSEA. The CDR3 nucleotides read TGCAGCTCCGGGCAGGGTTTAAACACTGAAGCTTTCTTT. Translation: CSSGQGLNTEAFF.

The rearrangement uses TRBV6-1 and TRBJ2-7; the D gene could be TRBD1 or TRBD2 (5 bases each). This CDR3 is 15 amino acids long. The ends were cut back, 1 base at V and 2 bases at J, with 12 bases in the middle. Per the germline V gene, CDR1 is MNHNS and CDR2 is SASEGT. The CDR3 reads CASSEVGAETYEQYF. For the CDR3, the DNA is TGTGCCAGCAGTGAAGTCGGGGCAGAGACCTACGAGCAGTACTTC.

In its sample, this clonotype was seen a few times. The chain carries TRBV5-1 and TRBJ1-5; 9 bases line up with TRBD1. J gave up 1 base and V 0 bases, and 2 bases lay outside the gene matches. There are 16 residues in the CDR3. From germline, CDR1 is SGHRS and CDR2 YFSETQ. The CDR3 loop reads CASSLGDRESNQPQHF. DNA for the CDR3: TGCGCCAGCAGCTTGGGGGACAGGGAAAGCAATCAGCCCCAGCATTTT.

On this clonotype: One end of the junction does not line up with germline, which may come from a read error. This chain uses TRBV6-1 with TRBJ1-4; 7 bases fit TRBD1. Germline values: CDR1 MNHNS, CDR2 SASEGT. CDR3 size: 11 residues. CDR3 nucleotides: TGTGCCAGCGGGACAGATGAAAAACCGTTTTTT. Amino acids: CASGTDEKPFF.

This clonotype was picked up a small number of times. The gene calls are TRBV6-1 and TRBJ1-1, with D possibly being TRBD1 (5 bases). The CDR3 is made up of 15 amino acids. V was trimmed by 2 bases and J by 0 bases, leaving 10 bases between them. Germline V gene sequence: CDR1 MNHNS, CDR2 SASEGT. The CDR3 nucleotides are TGTGCCAGCAGTGAATCTCAGGGATTGAACACTGAAGCTTTCTTT. Its protein product is CASSESQGLNTEAFF.

This clonotype was recorded a few times. This sequence joins TRBV10-3 and TRBJ2-7; tentative D call: TRBD1 (6 bases). Germline loops: CDR1 ENHRY, CDR2 SYGVKD. V lost 10 bases and J lost 8, with 18 bases in between. CDR3 size: 12 residues. The CDR3 nucleotides read TGTGCCAACAGGGACAACACCGATCAGCAGTACTTC. This sequence encodes CANRDNTDQQYF.

This clonotype was counted between two and nine times. V usage is TRBV29-1 and J usage is TRBJ1-1; 8 nucleotides line up with TRBD1. This CDR3 region has 13 residues. The V and J ends lost 6 bases and 3 bases, in that order; junction bases with no gene match: 6. Per the germline V gene, CDR1 is SQVTM and CDR2 is ANQGSEA. The CDR3 DNA reads TGCAGCGTCGCAGGGGGCGCAGACACTGAAGCTTTCTTT. This encodes CSVAGGADTEAFF.

The chain uses TRBV7-9 and TRBJ2-5; a weak D match, TRBD2 (5 bases). Germline V gene data show CDR1 as SEHNR and CDR2 as FQNEAQ (reference sequence). The CDR3 is made up of 13 amino acids. Trimming cost V 5 bases and J 5 bases, with 12 bases left between them. The CDR3 DNA follows: TGTGCCAGCAGCCGAGCTAGCACGGAGACCCAGTACTTC. It yields the protein CASSRASTETQYF. Full variable domain (remainder filled in from reference TRBV7-9 and TRBJ2-5): DTGVSQNPRHKITKRGQNVTFRCDPISEHNRLYWYRQTLGQGPEFLTYFQNEAQLEKSRLLSDRFSAERPKGSFSTLEIQRTEQGDSAMYLCASSRASTETQYFGPGTRLLVL.

V gene TRBV6-1 combines with J gene TRBJ2-5; 7 nucleotides match TRBD2. From germline, CDR1 is MNHNS and CDR2 SASEGT. The CDR3 contains 16 residues. The V and J ends lost 7 bases and 7 bases, in that order; junction bases with no gene match: 18. CDR3 DNA: TGTGCCAGCACCCAGTTCCCCGGGGGGAGAGCTGCGACCCAGTACTTC. It specifies CASTQFPGGRAATQYF.

The chain couples TRBV28 to TRBJ2-7; D is perhaps TRBD2 (6 bases). In germline, CDR1 is MDHEN, CDR2 SYDVKM. This CDR3 is 13 amino acids long. Trimming cost V 6 bases and J 7 bases, with 16 bases left between them. CDR3 in amino acids: CASSLMLGGEQYF. The CDR3 region has the DNA TGTGCCAGCAGCCTGATGTTGGGAGGTGAGCAGTACTTC.

The chain is built from TRBV12-3 or TRBV12-4 and TRBJ2-7; 9 bases are shared with TRBD2. V shed 6 bases, J shed 2 bases, and the junction held 11 bases outside the gene matches. The CDR3 has 16 amino acids. CDR3 DNA: TGTGCCAGCAGCCACACTACCAGCGGGGGGACCTACGAGCAGTACTTC. Translated: CASSHTTSGGTYEQYF.

There are a few counts of this clonotype. The chain links TRBV10-3 to TRBJ1-6; TRBD1 matches at 7 bases. CDR3 size: 15 residues. V lost 6 bases, J lost 5 bases, and 7 bases stayed unmatched. CDR1 and CDR2 from the germline V gene are ENHRY and SYGVKD. In nucleotides, the CDR3 is TGTGCCATCAGCGCGACAGGGACGAATAATTCACCCCTCCACTTT. It encodes CAISATGTNNSPLHF.

The table lists this clonotype with many counts. This chain's CDR3 is CASSLRDGADGYTF. CDR3 nucleotides: TGTGCCAGCAGCCTCCGGGACGGGGCGGATGGCTACACCTTC. The chain combines TRBV3-1 with TRBJ1-2; D might be TRBD1 (5 bases). This CDR3 is 14 amino acids long. The germline V and J ends were trimmed by 4 bases and 6 bases, with 15 bases remaining between them. CDR1 and CDR2 (germline): LGHDT, YNNKEL (reference sequence).

The rearrangement joins TRBV6-1 to TRBJ2-4, with D perhaps matching TRBD1 (6 bases). From germline, CDR1 is MNHNS and CDR2 SASEGT. Trimming took 7 bases from V and 7 from J, leaving 17 bases between them. The CDR3 runs to 14 residues. This chain's CDR3 is CASIGDRPGNIQYF. The CDR3 DNA reads as TGTGCCAGCATAGGCGACAGGCCTGGGAACATTCAGTACTTC.

The chain recombines TRBV12-5 with TRBJ2-1, with a tentative D call TRBD2 (6 bases). The CDR3 contains 14 residues. Germline CDR1 LGHNT, CDR2 FRNRAP. Trimming cost V 2 bases and J 8 bases, with 13 bases left between them. The CDR3 nucleotides read TGTGCTAGTGGTTTGATAGCGGAGCTCGATGAGCAGTTCTTC. The encoded protein is CASGLIAELDEQFF.

This chain's CDR3 is CASTLPRGSNTEAFF. The CDR3 nucleotides are TGTGCCAGCACCCTCCCCAGGGGATCGAACACTGAAGCTTTCTTT. The chain employs TRBV12-3 or TRBV12-4 and TRBJ1-1; possibly TRBD1 for D (6 bases). The CDR3 is made up of 15 amino acids. Trimming took off 7 bases at V and 1 base at J, with 16 bases between the two ends.